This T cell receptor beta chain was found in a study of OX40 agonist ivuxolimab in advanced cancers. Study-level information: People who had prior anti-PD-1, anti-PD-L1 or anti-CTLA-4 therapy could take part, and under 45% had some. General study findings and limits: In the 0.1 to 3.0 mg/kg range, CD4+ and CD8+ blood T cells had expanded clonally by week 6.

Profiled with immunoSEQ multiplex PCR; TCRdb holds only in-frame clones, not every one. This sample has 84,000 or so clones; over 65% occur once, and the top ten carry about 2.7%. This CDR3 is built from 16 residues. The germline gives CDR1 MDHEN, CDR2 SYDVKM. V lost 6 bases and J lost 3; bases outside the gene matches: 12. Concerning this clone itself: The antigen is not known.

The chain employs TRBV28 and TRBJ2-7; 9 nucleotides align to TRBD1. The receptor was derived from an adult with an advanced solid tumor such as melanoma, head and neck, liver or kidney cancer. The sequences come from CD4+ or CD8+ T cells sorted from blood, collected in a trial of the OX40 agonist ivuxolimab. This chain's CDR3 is CASRPRLQGASYEQYF. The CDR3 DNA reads TGTGCCAGCAGACCTCGATTACAGGGGGCGAGCTACGAGCAGTACTTC.